The 8 T cell receptor beta chains below were found in one sample sequenced in a study of spatial heterogeneity in lung cancer. TCRdb re-called the 5' RACE reads with MiXCR, one entry per CDR3 protein. The sample holds 75,000 to 85,000 distinct CDR3 sequences, more than 15% seen once. Described time point: sample taken at primary tumor resection. The study sequenced unsorted whole RNA from tumor, nontumor lung or frozen PBMC. Sample: PBMCs, taken at surgery. The source of these receptors is a male donor with early-stage non-small cell lung cancer.

With regard to this clonotype: It may be a read error: a sequence one base away is much more abundant. This rearrangement joins TRBV12-3 or TRBV12-4 to TRBJ2-7; unclear D gene. Trimming took 3 bases from V and 0 from J, leaving 6 bases between them. The CDR3 is made up of 13 amino acids. CDR3: CASSLNYSYEQYF. CDR3 nucleotides: TGTGCCAGCAGTTTGAACTACTCCTACGAGCAGTACTTC.

Ten or more counts support this clonotype. The V call is TRBV19, the J call TRBJ2-5, with D unclear. Germline CDR1 reads LNHDA; CDR2 reads SQIVND (reference sequence). The CDR3 spans 13 residues. Trimming took 5 bases from V and 5 from J, leaving 12 bases between them. The CDR3 sequence: CASSVGFGETQYF. The CDR3 nucleotides read TGTGCCAGTAGTGTAGGATTCGGGGAGACCCAGTACTTC.

V usage is TRBV29-1 and J usage is TRBJ2-5; tentatively, D is TRBD1 (6 bases). In germline, CDR1 is SQVTM, CDR2 ANQGSEA. The germline V and J ends were trimmed by 6 bases and 1 base, with 18 bases remaining between them. The CDR3 extends over 15 amino acids. As DNA, the CDR3 is TGCAGCGTAGTAGGGGTCAGGGGCTCCCAAGAGACCCAGTACTTC. Translating gives CSVVGVRGSQETQYF.

The V gene is TRBV20-1, the J gene TRBJ2-7; tentatively, D is TRBD1 (6 bases). Germline loops: CDR1 DFQATT, CDR2 SNEGSKA (reference sequence). The CDR3 sequence is 13 residues long. The V end lost 7 bases, the J end lost 2 bases, and 15 bases lay between the germline ends. This chain's CDR3 is CSVRGQLTYEQYF. CDR3 nucleotides: TGCAGTGTAAGGGGACAACTTACCTACGAGCAGTACTTC.

The V gene is TRBV9, the J gene TRBJ2-1; D perhaps matches TRBD2 (6 bases). Germline CDR1 SGDLS, CDR2 YYNGEE. The CDR3 is 19 amino acids. V was shortened by 7 bases and J by 0 bases, with 26 bases between the two germline ends. This CDR3 reads CASPRGWGRPLRSYNEQFF. The DNA for the CDR3 is TGTGCCAGCCCCCGAGGGTGGGGGAGGCCCCTGCGCTCCTACAATGAGCAGTTCTTC.

In its sample, this clonotype was seen many times. The chain uses TRBV28 and TRBJ2-5; TRBD2 matches 7 bases. CDR1 is MDHEN, CDR2 SYDVKM, per germline. This CDR3 spans 16 amino acids. Unmatched junction bases numbered 7, after V lost 1 base and J lost 2 bases. The CDR3 nucleotides are TGTGCCAGCAGTTTATTTGGGCCTAGCGGACAAGAGACCCAGTACTTC. Its translation is CASSLFGPSGQETQYF.

This chain uses TRBV7-2 with TRBJ2-5; 8 bases map to TRBD1. The CDR3 is 14 residues long. In germline, CDR1 is SGHTA, CDR2 FQGNSA. V trimming: 2 bases; J trimming: 5 bases; junction bases outside the gene matches: 4. In nucleotides, the CDR3 is TGTGCCAGCAGCTTACAGGGGGCGATTGAGACCCAGTACTTC. Protein: CASSLQGAIETQYF.

The chain has TRBV18 and TRBJ1-1; 9 nucleotides align to TRBD1. The ends lost 3 bases at V and 4 bases at J; junction bases unmatched: 6. This CDR3 contains 15 residues. Germline-derived CDR1 and CDR2 are KGHSH and LQKENI. The CDR3 sequence is CASSPRQGDITEAFF. The CDR3 bases are TGTGCCAGCTCACCCCGACAGGGGGATATCACTGAAGCTTTCTTT.